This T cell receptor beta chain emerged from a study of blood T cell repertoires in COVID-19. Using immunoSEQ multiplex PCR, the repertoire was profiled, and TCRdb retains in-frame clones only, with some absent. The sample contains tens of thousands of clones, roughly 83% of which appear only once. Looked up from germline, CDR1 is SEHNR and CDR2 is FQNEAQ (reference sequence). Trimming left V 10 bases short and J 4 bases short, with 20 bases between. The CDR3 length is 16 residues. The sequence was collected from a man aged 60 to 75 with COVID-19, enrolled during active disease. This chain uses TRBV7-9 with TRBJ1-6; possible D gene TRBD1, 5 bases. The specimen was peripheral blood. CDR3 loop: CATPPPSGGYNSPLHF. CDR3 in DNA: TGTGCCACCCCGCCACCGTCCGGGGGATATAATTCACCCCTCCACTTT.